A selection of T cell receptor beta chains follows, all from one sample in a study of cytomegalovirus exposure and HLA in healthy donors. Generated by immunoSEQ multiplex PCR, the TCRdb table keeps only in-frame clones and is missing some. The sample records about 150,000 clones, roughly 63% being singletons. The sample taken for sequencing was PBMCs. The source of these receptors is a woman aged 60-70 years in good health and CMV-seropositive. The CDR3 runs from the conserved cysteine through the conserved F or W. A D gene is named only where the DNA matches it firmly. Size is omitted from some rows. Given values are once, few, many or a class for expanded clones.

J gene | clone size | D gene | V gene | CDR3 protein | CDR3 DNA
TRBJ2-7 | NA | NA | TRBV5-1 | CASSLTESSYEQYF | TGCGCCAGCAGCTTGACCGAGAGCTCCTACGAGCAGTACTTC
TRBJ1-4 | NA | TRBD1 | TRBV9 | CASSPGTGGNTNEKLFF | TGTGCCAGCAGCCCCGGGACAGGGGGCAATACTAATGAAAAACTGTTTTTT
TRBJ2-1 | NA | NA | TRBV5-8 | CASNLGLEQFF | TGTGCCAGCAACCTAGGACTGGAGCAGTTCTTC
TRBJ2-1 | NA | TRBD1 | TRBV28 | CASSSDRVLNEQFF | TGTGCCAGCAGTTCGGACAGGGTACTGAATGAGCAGTTCTTC
TRBJ2-7 | NA | NA | TRBV29-1 | CSVWAEDEQYF | TGCAGCGTTTGGGCGGAGGACGAGCAGTACTTC
TRBJ1-4 | few | TRBD1 | TRBV11-2 | CASSQGGQGNEKLFF | TGTGCCAGCAGCCAGGGGGGACAGGGGAATGAAAAACTGTTTTTT
TRBJ2-7 | NA | TRBD2 | TRBV7-6 | CASSPSGGDEQYF | TGTGCCAGCAGTCCCTCGGGGGGAGACGAGCAGTACTTC
TRBJ2-2 | NA | NA | TRBV18 | CASSSGDFGTGELFF | TGTGCCAGCTCGTCGGGAGATTTCGGCACCGGGGAGCTGTTTTTT
TRBJ2-5 | NA | TRBD2 | TRBV2 | CASTSLGTGRGEETQYF | TGTGCCAGCACCTCCCTCGGAACCGGGAGGGGAGAAGAGACCCAGTACTTC
TRBJ1-5 | NA | NA | TRBV10-3 | CAISKESGNQPQHF | TGTGCCATCAGTAAAGAGAGTGGCAATCAGCCCCAGCATTTT
TRBJ1-5 | NA | TRBD1 | TRBV19 | CATTGTGNSNQPQHF | TGTGCCACTACCGGGACAGGGAATAGCAATCAGCCCCAGCATTTT
TRBJ1-2 | NA | TRBD1 | TRBV4-1 | CASSEGAEYGYTF | TGCGCCAGCAGCGAGGGGGCCGAGTATGGCTACACCTTC
TRBJ2-7 | NA | NA | TRBV5-1 | CASSLSPGLLYEQYF | TGCGCCAGCAGCCTCTCACCGGGACTGCTCTACGAGCAGTACTTC
TRBJ1-1 | NA | NA | TRBV6-5 | CASSYSGVAGAFF | TGTGCCAGCAGTTACTCGGGCGTGGCAGGAGCTTTCTTT
TRBJ2-1 | NA | TRBD2 | TRBV28 | CASPPKGGAYNEQFF | TGTGCCAGTCCCCCCAAGGGAGGGGCATACAATGAGCAGTTCTTC
TRBJ2-1 | NA | TRBD2 | TRBV6-1 | CASSEWAGALNEQFF | TGTGCCAGCAGTGAATGGGCGGGAGCTTTGAATGAGCAGTTCTTC
TRBJ2-1 | NA | NA | TRBV10-1 | CASSAFSYNEQFF | TGCGCCAGCAGTGCATTCTCCTACAATGAGCAGTTCTTC
TRBJ1-3 | NA | TRBD1 | TRBV11-2 | CASRHYRGLNGNTIYF | TGTGCCAGCAGGCACTACAGGGGGTTGAATGGAAACACCATATATTTT
TRBJ1-2 | NA | TRBD1 | TRBV19 | CASKSGQGREGYGYTF | TGTGCCAGTAAAAGTGGACAGGGGAGGGAGGGTTATGGCTACACCTTC
TRBJ2-3 | NA | NA | TRBV28 | CASSSGSDTQYF | TGTGCCAGCAGTTCCGGGTCAGATACGCAGTATTTT
TRBJ2-7 | NA | NA | TRBV5-4 | CASSLGIQGNEQYF | TGTGCCAGCAGCTTGGGGATACAGGGAAACGAGCAGTACTTC
TRBJ2-7 | NA | NA | TRBV5-6 | CASSPRAGRVASYEQYF | TGTGCCAGCAGCCCGCGGGCGGGTAGAGTGGCCTCCTACGAGCAGTACTTC
TRBJ1-2 | NA | NA | TRBV30 | CAWKVLELSYGYTF | TGTGCCTGGAAGGTACTAGAGCTTAGCTATGGCTACACCTTC
TRBJ2-1 | once | TRBD2 | TRBV15 | CATSSLAGGSYNEQFF | TGTGCCACCAGCAGTTTAGCGGGAGGGTCTTACAATGAGCAGTTCTTC
TRBJ2-1 | NA | TRBD1 | TRBV9 | CASSVGTGRTNNEQFF | TGTGCCAGCAGCGTTGGGACAGGGAGAACGAACAATGAGCAGTTCTTC
TRBJ1-1 | once | NA | TRBV29-1 | CSVVLGAGVGAFF | TGCAGCGTTGTTCTGGGGGCTGGCGTAGGAGCTTTCTTT
TRBJ2-7 | few | TRBD1 | TRBV13 | CASSLRFGQVDDTYEQYF | TGTGCCAGCAGCTTACGCTTCGGACAGGTCGACGACACCTACGAGCAGTACTTC
TRBJ2-5 | few | NA | TRBV5-1 | CASSLALGGLETQYF | TGCGCCAGCAGCTTGGCCCTCGGGGGGCTAGAGACCCAGTACTTC
TRBJ2-1 | NA | TRBD2 | TRBV7-3 | CASSLQASGESEQFF | TGTGCCAGCAGCTTACAGGCTAGCGGGGAATCGGAGCAGTTCTTC